This T cell receptor (beta chain) is drawn from a study of human T cells and chemical hapten exposure. Study context: Mainly, slight library volume differences in the pool made TCR yields vary.

Specified time point: healthy volunteer bleed at 6 weeks. The starting material, unfractionated whole blood, was used for total RNA extraction. This clonotype was seen more than once but under ten times. The study's library attached unique molecular identifiers to single cDNA molecules. TCRdb reanalysed the RACE reads using MiXCR and keeps one entry per CDR3 protein. The sample yields about 77,000 distinct CDR3 sequences, about 8.6% seen once. Sequencing input: whole blood. This TCR was sampled from a female donor in good health. Some clones in this sample may be carry-over from other donors' samples.

CDR3 DNA: TGTGCCAGTAGTGTCACAAGGAATAGCAATCAGCCCCAGCATTTT. Translating it yields CASSVTRNSNQPQHF. The chain couples TRBV19 to TRBJ1-5; D ambiguous. V lost 5 bases and J 0 bases, leaving 11 bases between the germline ends. Germline-derived CDR1 and CDR2 are LNHDA and SQIVND (reference sequence). The CDR3 is 15 amino acids. The entire variable domain, with the rest obtained from reference TRBV19 and TRBJ1-5, is as follows: DGGITQSPKYLFRKEGQNVTLSCEQNLNHDAMYWYRQDPGQGLRLIYYSQIVNDFQKGDIAEGYSVSREKKESFPLTVTSAQKNPTAFYLCASSVTRNSNQPQHFGDGTRLSIL.